This entry describes one T cell receptor (beta chain). Its antigen is undetermined. V gave up 4 bases and J gave up 4 bases; unmatched junction bases: 4. This CDR3 is 13 amino acids long. Germline V gene data show CDR1 as SGDLS and CDR2 as YYNGEE. CD4+ cells underwent separation, giving CD45RA+ naive and CD45RA-negative memory subsets. The data originate from a study of shared clonotypes between healthy human individuals. The study's findings and limits: At large depth, rarefaction still showed sorted-subset sequencing to be incomplete.

The method was immunoSEQ multiplex PCR; TCRdb's version includes in-frame clones alone and lacks a portion of them. The sample shows around 700,000 clones, 60% to 75% of them seen only once. The source material was memory CD4+ T cells sorted from blood. The subset was: CD45RA-negative fraction. The sequence was collected from a woman younger than 45 in good health. This chain links TRBV9 with TRBJ1-1; 7 nucleotides match TRBD1. DNA for the CDR3: TGTGCCAGCAGCCGGGACAGAGCCACTGAAGCTTTCTTT. Translated: CASSRDRATEAFF.